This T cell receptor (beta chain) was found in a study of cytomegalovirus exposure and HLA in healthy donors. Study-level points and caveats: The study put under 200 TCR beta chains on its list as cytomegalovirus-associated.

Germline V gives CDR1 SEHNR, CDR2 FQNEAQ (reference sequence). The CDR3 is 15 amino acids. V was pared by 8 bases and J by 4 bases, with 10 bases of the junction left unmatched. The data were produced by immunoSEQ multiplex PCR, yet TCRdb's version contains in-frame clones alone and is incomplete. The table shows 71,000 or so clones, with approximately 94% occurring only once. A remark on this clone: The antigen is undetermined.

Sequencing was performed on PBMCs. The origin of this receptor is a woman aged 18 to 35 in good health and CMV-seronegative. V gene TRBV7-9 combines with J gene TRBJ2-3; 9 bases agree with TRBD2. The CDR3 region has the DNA TGTGCCAGCCCGTCGGGCGGGGGGGCCGCAGATACGCAGTATTTT. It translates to CASPSGGGAADTQYF.